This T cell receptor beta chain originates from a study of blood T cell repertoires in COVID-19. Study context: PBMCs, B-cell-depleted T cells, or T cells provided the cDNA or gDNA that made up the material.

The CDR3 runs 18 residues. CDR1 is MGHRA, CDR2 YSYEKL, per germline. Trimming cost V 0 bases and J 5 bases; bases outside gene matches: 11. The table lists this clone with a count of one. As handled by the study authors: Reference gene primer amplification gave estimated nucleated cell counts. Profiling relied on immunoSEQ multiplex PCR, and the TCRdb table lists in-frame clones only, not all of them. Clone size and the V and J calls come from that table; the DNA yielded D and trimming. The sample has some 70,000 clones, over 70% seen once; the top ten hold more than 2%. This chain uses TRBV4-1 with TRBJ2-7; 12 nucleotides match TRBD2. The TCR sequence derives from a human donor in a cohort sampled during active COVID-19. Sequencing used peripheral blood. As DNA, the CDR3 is TGCGCCAGCAGCCAAGAGGGTACGGCTAGCGGGAGGGGGCACGAGCAGTACTTC. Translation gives CASSQEGTASGRGHEQYF.